Listed below are T cell receptor beta chains from one sample, sequenced in a study of molecular identifiers for immune sequencing clone quantification. From the PCR reads, TCRdb called clonotypes with MiXCR, one entry per CDR3 protein. The sample has hundreds of thousands of distinct CDR3 sequences, roughly 23% seen once. Material: naive CD8+ T cells from blood, with Jurkat cell RNA spiked in. The origin of the receptors is a human donor in good health. Some libraries in this study had Jurkat cell RNA spiked in. Each CDR3 is given with its conserved first and last residue. The D gene is left open where the match is weak. Clone size is shown for a subset of rows, as once, few, many or a class of expanded clone.

once,-,TRBV19,TRBJ1-5,CASSASPDIKWGNQPQHF,TGTGCCAGTAGTGCGTCCCCCGACATTAAGTGGGGCAATCAGCCCCAGCATTTC
-,TRBD1,TRBV5-6,TRBJ1-2,CASSFDRVSYGYTF,TGTGCCAGCAGTTTTGACAGGGTCAGCTATGGCTACACCTTC
-,-,TRBV1,TRBJ2-7,CTSSQDRYEQYF,TGCACCAGCAGCCAAGATCGGTACGAGCAGTACTTC
-,-,TRBV7-8,TRBJ2-2,CASSPGAGYRELFF,TGTGCCAGCAGCCCAGGGGCTGGATACCGGGAGCTGTTTTTT
few,TRBD2,TRBV4-3,TRBJ2-1,CASSQSWTRSGKWVNEQFF,TGCGCCAGCAGCCAGTCCTGGACTCGAAGCGGGAAGTGGGTCAATGAGCAGTTCTTC
many,-,TRBV5-1,TRBJ2-7,CASSLAQNSPSYEQYF,TGCGCCAGCAGCTTGGCCCAGAACTCGCCCTCCTACGAGCAGTACTTC
few,-,TRBV4-3,TRBJ2-7,CASSQDRQGIYYEQYF,TGCGCCAGCAGCCAAGATAGGCAGGGTATATACTACGAGCAGTACTTC
-,-,TRBV12-3/TRBV12-4,TRBJ1-2,CASSALLNPNYGYTF,TGTGCCAGCAGTGCCCTTCTAAATCCTAACTATGGCTACACCTTC
-,-,TRBV19,TRBJ1-1,CASSIQDKNTEAFF,TGTGCCAGTAGTATTCAGGACAAGAACACTGAAGCTTTCTTT
few,-,TRBV4-3,TRBJ1-1,CASSQEVEGWLNTEAFF,TGCGCCAGCAGCCAAGAGGTAGAAGGCTGGCTGAACACTGAAGCTTTCTTT
many,TRBD1,TRBV28,TRBJ2-3,CASRNRGSTDTQYF,TGTGCCAGCAGGAACAGGGGTTCGACAGATACGCAGTATTTT
many,-,TRBV27,TRBJ2-3,CASRNRDPSPEDTQYF,TGTGCCAGCAGGAACCGGGACCCATCTCCCGAGGATACGCAGTATTTT
-,-,TRBV19,TRBJ2-7,CASSPSGTSTYEQYF,TGTGCCAGTAGCCCCTCCGGGACTTCAACCTACGAGCAGTACTTC
-,-,TRBV28,TRBJ1-4,CASSIGQHNEKLFF,TGTGCCAGCAGCATAGGCCAACACAATGAAAAACTGTTTTTT
few,-,TRBV7-6,TRBJ1-1,CASSLARMNTEAFF,TGTGCCAGCAGCTTAGCCCGGATGAACACTGAAGCTTTCTTT
many,-,TRBV6-4,TRBJ1-5,CASSDPRQDNQPQHF,TGTGCCAGCAGTGACCCTAGACAGGACAATCAGCCCCAGCATTTT
many,-,TRBV4-3,TRBJ2-6,CASSQESGANVLTF,TGCGCCAGCAGCCAAGAGTCTGGGGCCAACGTCCTGACTTTC
-,-,TRBV4-3,TRBJ2-3,CASSRSTGTALYGPSDTQYF,TGCGCCAGCAGCCGATCTACCGGGACGGCTCTTTATGGTCCGTCAGATACGCAGTATTTT
many,TRBD2,TRBV29-1,TRBJ2-7,CSVDGTSGGGEQYF,TGCAGCGTGGACGGGACTAGCGGGGGCGGGGAGCAGTACTTC
many,-,TRBV7-9,TRBJ2-7,CASSLGGAGYEQYF,TGTGCCAGCAGCTTAGGAGGGGCAGGCTACGAGCAGTACTTC
few,TRBD2,TRBV20-1,TRBJ2-3,CSARNLADLDWTQYF,TGCAGTGCTAGGAATCTAGCGGACTTGGATTGGACGCAGTATTTT
many,TRBD2,TRBV7-2,TRBJ2-7,CASSSGPSAGGQPYEQYF,TGTGCCAGCAGCTCCGGACCATCAGCGGGGGGTCAACCCTACGAGCAGTACTTC
few,-,TRBV20-1,TRBJ2-2,CSARVGGTNTGELFF,TGCAGTGCTAGAGTGGGTGGGACGAACACCGGGGAGCTGTTTTTT
-,-,TRBV27,TRBJ2-6,CASTLAGSVGARNSGANVLTF,TGTGCCAGCACCTTGGCAGGGAGTGTCGGGGCTCGAAACTCTGGGGCCAACGTCCTGACTTTC
many,TRBD2,TRBV3-1,TRBJ2-5,CASSQVAGAETQYF,TGTGCCAGCAGCCAAGTTGCGGGAGCAGAGACCCAGTACTTC
-,TRBD1,TRBV9,TRBJ2-5,CARSFGTGKAPPYF,TGTGCCCGCAGCTTTGGGACAGGGAAAGCGCCCCCGTACTTC
many,-,TRBV30,TRBJ2-7,CAWRTRWDF,TGTGCCTGGAGGACACGTTGGGACTTC
few,-,TRBV6-2/TRBV6-3,TRBJ2-2,CASSLIGGTGELFF,TGTGCCAGCAGTTTGATCGGCGGCACCGGGGAGCTGTTTTTT
-,-,TRBV7-9,TRBJ2-3,CASRPIQGDTDTQYF,TGTGCCAGCAGACCAATCCAGGGAGACACAGATACGCAGTATTTT
-,-,TRBV29-1,TRBJ2-7,CSVVGGPYEQHF,TGCAGCGTTGTTGGCGGGCCCTACGAGCAGCACTTC
-,-,TRBV11-3,TRBJ1-1,CASSLFYDTPLSPNTEAFF,TGTGCCAGCAGCTTATTTTACGATACCCCCCTTAGCCCAAACACTGAAGCTTTCTTT
many,-,TRBV7-9,TRBJ2-2,CASSLGQFANTGELFF,TGTGCCAGCAGCTTAGGACAGTTCGCGAACACCGGGGAGCTGTTTTTT
few,TRBD2,TRBV7-7,TRBJ2-1,CASTPLAGTSYNEQFF,TGTGCCAGCACCCCACTAGCGGGGACCTCCTACAATGAGCAGTTCTTC
many,TRBD1,TRBV6-2/TRBV6-3,TRBJ2-5,CASSSDGTDQETQYF,TGTGCCAGCAGTTCCGACGGGACAGACCAAGAGACCCAGTACTTC
many,-,TRBV27,TRBJ1-1,CASSPASLQNTEAFF,TGTGCCAGCAGCCCCGCATCGTTACAGAACACTGAAGCTTTCTTT
few,-,TRBV21-1,TRBJ1-4,CASSKVGSPDEKLFF,TGTGCCAGCAGCAAAGTTGGCTCCCCGGATGAAAAACTGTTTTTT
-,-,TRBV7-9,TRBJ2-1,CASSPPGGTSARNEQFF,TGTGCCAGCAGCCCCCCCGGCGGGACCTCGGCGCGTAATGAGCAGTTCTTC
many,-,TRBV5-1,TRBJ1-1,CASIADSNTEAFF,TGCGCCAGCATCGCGGACTCGAACACTGAAGCTTTCTTT
few,-,TRBV10-2,TRBJ1-6,CASMPISYNSPLHF,TGCGCCAGCATGCCTATCTCCTATAATTCACCCCTCCACTTT
-,TRBD1,TRBV7-9,TRBJ1-1,CASSSPRQGILTEAFF,TGTGCCAGCAGCTCCCCAAGACAGGGTATTTTGACTGAAGCTTTCTTT
-,-,TRBV27,TRBJ2-7,CASSLQGVGYEQYF,TGTGCCAGCAGTTTGCAGGGCGTTGGCTACGAGCAGTACTTC